This record concerns one TCR beta chain sequence. Its specificity is not known. One end of the junction is discordant with germline, which a read error may explain. Other DNA sequences from this sample encode an identical CDR3 as well. There were only Caucasian adults among the donors, and all lived in Nashville, Tennessee. The length of the CDR3 is 14 residues. Germline values: CDR1 SSHAT, CDR2 FNYEAQ (reference sequence). Profiling relied on immunoSEQ multiplex PCR, and the TCRdb table lists in-frame clones only, not all of them. The sample contains approximately 1.5 million clones, approximately 98.5% of which appear only once. This sample was taken from a study of shared clonotypes between healthy human individuals. In the study overall: There were three CD4 naive, three CD4 memory, two CD8 naive and one CD8 memory plates per donor. General study results and limits: Investigators expected sequencing depth to affect clonotype sharing among donors. Among non-shared clonotypes, generation probabilities were lower than among those shared by all four donors.

Sequencing used naive CD4+ T cells sorted from blood. Indicated subset: CD45RA+ positively selected. The rearrangement uses TRBV7-7 and TRBJ2-3, with D possibly TRBD2 on 5 matching bases. The sequence came from a man under 40 in good health. DNA for the CDR3: TGTGCTAGCAGCTTAGGACTGTCCACAGATACGCAGTATTTT. This gives the protein CASSLGLSTDTQYF.